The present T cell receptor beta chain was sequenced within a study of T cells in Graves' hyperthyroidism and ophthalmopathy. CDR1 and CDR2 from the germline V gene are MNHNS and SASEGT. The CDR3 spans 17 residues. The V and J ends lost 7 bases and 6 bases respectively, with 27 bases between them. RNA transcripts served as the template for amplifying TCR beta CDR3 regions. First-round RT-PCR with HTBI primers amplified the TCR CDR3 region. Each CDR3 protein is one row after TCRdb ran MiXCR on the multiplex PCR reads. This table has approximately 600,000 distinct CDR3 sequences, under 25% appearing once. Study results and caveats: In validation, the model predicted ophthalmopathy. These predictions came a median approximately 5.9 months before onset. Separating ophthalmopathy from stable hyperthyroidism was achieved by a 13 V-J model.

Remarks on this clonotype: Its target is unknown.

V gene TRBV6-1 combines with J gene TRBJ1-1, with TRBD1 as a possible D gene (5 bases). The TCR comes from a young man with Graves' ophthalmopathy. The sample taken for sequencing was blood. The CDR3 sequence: CASTASGTRGDGPEAFF. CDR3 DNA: TGTGCCAGCACAGCGTCGGGCACTCGGGGCGACGGCCCTGAAGCTTTCTTT.